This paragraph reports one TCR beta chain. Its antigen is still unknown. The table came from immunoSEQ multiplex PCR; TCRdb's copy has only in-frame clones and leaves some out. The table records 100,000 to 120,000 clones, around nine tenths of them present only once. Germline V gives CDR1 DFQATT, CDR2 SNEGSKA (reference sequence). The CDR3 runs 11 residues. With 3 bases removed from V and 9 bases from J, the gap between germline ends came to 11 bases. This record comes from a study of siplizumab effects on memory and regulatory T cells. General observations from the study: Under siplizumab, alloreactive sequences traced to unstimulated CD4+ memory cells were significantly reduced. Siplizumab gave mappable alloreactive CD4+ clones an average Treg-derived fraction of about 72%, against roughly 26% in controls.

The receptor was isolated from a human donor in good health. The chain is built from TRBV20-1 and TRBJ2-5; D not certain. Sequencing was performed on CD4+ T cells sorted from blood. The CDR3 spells CSARVELAQYF. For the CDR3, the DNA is TGCAGTGCTAGGGTAGAGTTGGCCCAGTACTTC.